These 26 T cell receptor beta chains share one sample of origin, sequenced in a study of blood T cells in healthy people across ages. Alongside a J-beta primer mix, a sample-barcoded 5' primer served in a second PCR lasting roughly 7 to 11 cycles. TCRdb used MiXCR to reprocess the 5' RACE reads, holding one entry per CDR3 protein. The sample contains about 1.7 million distinct CDR3 sequences, approximately 30% of which appear only once. Sequencing was done on a sample of blood. The receptors here all came from a woman between 25 and 40 years old in good health.

This clonotype was detected only a few times. At one end, the junction sequence differs from germline, possibly due to a read error. The V and J genes are TRBV5-1 and TRBJ2-7; a weak D match, TRBD2 (7 bases). The J call is doubtful: the DNA matches TRBJ2-5 better. Germline CDR1 and CDR2: SGHRS and YFSETQ. The CDR3 is made up of 17 amino acids. The DNA for the CDR3 is TGCGCCAGTAGCTTGGCCTCGGAGGGGGGGACTGCTGGGACCCAGTACTTC. Its translation is CASSLASEGGTAGTQYF.

This clonotype was seen only a few times. V is TRBV29-1 and J is TRBJ2-1; D is unclear. The V gene lost 3 bases and the J gene lost 0 bases, with 15 bases spanning the gap. The length of the CDR3 is 16 residues. Germline CDR1 SQVTM, CDR2 ANQGSEA. CDR3 sequence (DNA): TGCAGCGTTGAGAGTGGTGGGATGAGCTCCTACAATGAGCAGTTCTTC. Protein sequence: CSVESGGMSSYNEQFF.

This clonotype occurred a few times. The chain links TRBV24-1 to TRBJ2-1; TRBD1 might be the D (5 bases). V lost 9 bases and J lost 3, with 11 bases in between. Germline V gives CDR1 KGHDR, CDR2 SFDVKD. The CDR3 spans 13 residues. DNA for the CDR3: TGTGCCACCTCTGTGCAGGGCTACAATGAGCAGTTCTTC. Translated: CATSVQGYNEQFF.

This clonotype was detected a few times. The V and J genes are TRBV4-1 and TRBJ2-5, with D possibly called TRBD1 or TRBD2 (5 bases each). The CDR3 has 16 amino acids. V lost 1 base to trimming and J lost 0 bases, with 12 bases between them. CDR1 and CDR2 (germline): MGHRA, YSYEKL. CDR3 in DNA: TGCGCCAGCAGCCAAGGAGGGGTGAGGAACCAAGAGACCCAGTACTTC. Translating it yields CASSQGGVRNQETQYF.

This clonotype was observed a few times. This chain links TRBV7-2 with TRBJ1-2, with TRBD1 matching over 7 bases. The CDR3 consists of 14 residues. With V trimmed by 1 base and J by 6 bases, 5 bases remained unmatched. Germline CDR1 SGHTA, CDR2 FQGNSA. CDR3 nucleotide sequence: TGTGCCAGCAGCTTAGATAGGGGGCGGGATGGCTACACCTTC. Protein product: CASSLDRGRDGYTF.

The chain joins TRBV19 to TRBJ2-5; D unresolved. Germline V gene data show CDR1 as LNHDA and CDR2 as SQIVND (reference sequence). Deletions cut 3 bases from V and 5 bases from J, with 13 bases between. The CDR3 totals 14 residues. For the CDR3, the DNA is TGTGCCAGTAGTATCAAATTTACCAGGGAGACCCAGTACTTC. Protein: CASSIKFTRETQYF.

V is TRBV5-6 and J is TRBJ2-5; D perhaps matches TRBD1 (5 bases). Germline lookup yields CDR1 SGHDT and CDR2 YYEEEE. The CDR3 contains 11 residues. V lost 6 bases, J lost 11 bases, and 14 bases lay in between. The CDR3, as DNA: TGTGCCAGCACCTGGCAGGGTGAGCAGTACTTC. Residues: CASTWQGEQYF.

The V and J genes are TRBV7-3 and TRBJ2-2; 9 positions agree with TRBD2. The CDR3 loop spans 16 amino acids. Germline CDR1 is SGHTA and CDR2 is FQGTGA. V trimming: 5 bases; J trimming: 7 bases; junction bases outside the gene matches: 11. CDR3 loop: CASSRSGGSIGGELFF. The CDR3 DNA sequence: TGTGCCAGCAGCCGCAGCGGGGGGTCCATCGGCGGGGAGCTGTTTTTT.

The rearrangement links TRBV19 to TRBJ2-7; D assignment may be TRBD1 or TRBD2 (6 bases each). V lost 5 bases and J lost 5, with 16 bases in between. The CDR3 has 14 amino acids. Germline CDR1 is LNHDA and CDR2 is SQIVND (reference sequence). The CDR3 nucleotides are TGTGCCAGTAGTGCGAGAACAGGGAGGAACGAGCAGTACTTC. Its translation is CASSARTGRNEQYF. The whole variable domain, remainder taken from reference TRBV19 and TRBJ2-7, is DGGITQSPKYLFRKEGQNVTLSCEQNLNHDAMYWYRQDPGQGLRLIYYSQIVNDFQKGDIAEGYSVSREKKESFPLTVTSAQKNPTAFYLCASSARTGRNEQYFGPGTRLTVT.

Note on this clonotype: An end of the junction differs from the germline gene, which may be a read error. This chain links TRBV9 with TRBJ2-7; D is unresolved. Germline V CDR1 and CDR2: SGDLS, YYNGEE. There are 13 residues in the CDR3. In DNA, the CDR3 is TGTGTCAGCAGCGTGAGCCCTAGTTATCCTCAGTACTTC. Translated, it gives CVSSVSPSYPQYF.

In this sample, this clonotype turned up a few times. The chain employs TRBV11-2 and TRBJ2-1; D uncertain. With 0 bases removed from V and 6 bases from J, the gap between germline ends came to 12 bases. Germline CDR1 SGHAT, CDR2 FQNNGV. The CDR3 has 15 residues. The CDR3 DNA is TGTGCCAGCAGCTTAGATCGACACTATGGCAATGAGCAGTTCTTC. It yields the protein CASSLDRHYGNEQFF.

The chain couples TRBV28 to TRBJ2-7; D unresolved. Between the trimmed V and J ends, which lost 7 bases and 2 bases, there was a span of 15 bases. The CDR3 runs 14 residues. CDR1 and CDR2 from the germline V gene are MDHEN and SYDVKM. The CDR3 sequence: CASKLSGVPYEQYF. In nucleotides, the CDR3 is TGTGCCAGCAAACTTTCTGGGGTCCCCTACGAGCAGTACTTC. Using reference TRBV28 and TRBJ2-7 for the parts outside the CDR3, the full variable domain is DVKVTQSSRYLVKRTGEKVFLECVQDMDHENMFWYRQDPGLGLRLIYFSYDVKMKEKGDIPEGYSVSREKKERFSLILESASTNQTSMYLCASKLSGVPYEQYFGPGTRLTVT.

V is TRBV7-2 and J is TRBJ1-1, with D uncertain. Trimming pared 4 bases from V and 8 bases from J, leaving 11 bases between. The CDR3 has 12 residues. Germline values: CDR1 SGHTA, CDR2 FQGNSA. This chain's CDR3 is CASSSGLKEAFF. CDR3 bases: TGTGCCAGCAGCTCTGGACTGAAGGAAGCTTTCTTT.

This clonotype was seen ten or more times. The chain recombines TRBV7-9 with TRBJ1-2, with unresolved D. The length of the CDR3 is 13 residues. V dropped 5 bases and J dropped 2 bases, with 9 bases sitting between them. Germline V gives CDR1 SEHNR, CDR2 FQNEAQ (reference sequence). CDR3 bases: TGTGCCAGCAGCCGGGCCCACAACTATGGCTACACCTTC. It specifies CASSRAHNYGYTF.

With respect to this clonotype: This may be a read error: a much more frequent sequence differs by one nucleotide. The V gene is TRBV7-9, the J gene TRBJ1-4; D perhaps matches TRBD1 (6 bases). The germline V gene encodes CDR1 SEHNR and CDR2 FQNEAQ (reference sequence). This CDR3 has 13 residues. CDR3 residues: CASSFADSEKRFF. Written as DNA, the CDR3 is TGTGCCAGCAGCTTCGCGGACAGCGAAAAACGGTTTTTT.

V is TRBV29-1 and J is TRBJ2-5; D remains ambiguous. The germline V gene encodes CDR1 SQVTM and CDR2 ANQGSEA. V was clipped by 4 bases and J by 9 bases, with 6 bases between them. The CDR3 has 9 amino acids. CDR3: CSVALPQYF. The CDR3 bases are TGCAGCGTTGCTCTCCCCCAGTACTTC.

This clonotype was counted between two and nine times. V gene TRBV5-4 combines with J gene TRBJ2-7, with D perhaps matching TRBD1 or TRBD2 (5 bases each). The germline V gene encodes CDR1 SGHNT and CDR2 YYREEE (reference sequence). The CDR3 has 13 residues. Trimming left V 3 bases short and J 2 bases short, with 9 bases between. CDR3 loop: CASSWDPTYEQYF. Here the CDR3 DNA reads TGTGCCAGCAGCTGGGACCCAACCTACGAGCAGTACTTC.

This clonotype was found many times. The chain uses TRBV18 and TRBJ2-5; weak D call: TRBD2 (6 bases). Germline values: CDR1 KGHSH, CDR2 LQKENI. Trimming removed 2 bases from V and 2 bases from J, with 12 bases in between. The CDR3 has 15 amino acids. The CDR3 spells CASSPLAERQETQYF. CDR3 coding DNA: TGTGCCAGCTCACCATTAGCGGAGAGACAAGAGACCCAGTACTTC.

The V and J genes are TRBV6-6 and TRBJ2-3; D remains unclear. V was cut by 8 bases and J by 8 bases, with 11 bases left in between. Germline loops: CDR1 MNHNY, CDR2 SVGAGI (reference sequence). The CDR3 consists of 11 residues. The CDR3 is CASGVLGTQYF. DNA for the CDR3: TGTGCCAGCGGGGTTCTGGGTACGCAGTATTTT.

CDR3 bases: TGTGCCAGCAGCCAAGAGGGTTCTCGCGAGCAGTACTTC. Amino acid sequence: CASSQEGSREQYF. The chain combines TRBV3-1 with TRBJ2-7; unclear D gene. Trimming took 0 bases from V and 6 from J, leaving 9 bases between them. Germline lookup yields CDR1 LGHDT and CDR2 YNNKEL (reference sequence). The CDR3 spans 13 residues.

J is TRBJ1-1 and V is TRBV3-1; D unresolved. CDR1 LGHDT and CDR2 YNNKEL come from the germline V gene (reference sequence). This CDR3 has 13 amino acids. Trimming took 6 bases from V and 8 from J, leaving 16 bases between them. The CDR3, as DNA: TGTGCCAGCAGGAACCCCTCCCGGAACGAAGCTTTCTTT. Protein sequence: CASRNPSRNEAFF. The whole variable domain, remainder taken from reference TRBV3-1 and TRBJ1-1, is DTAVSQTPKYLVTQMGNDKSIKCEQNLGHDTMYWYKQDSKKFLKIMFSYNNKELIINETVPNRFSPKSPDKAHLNLHINSLELGDSAVYFCASRNPSRNEAFFGQGTRLTVV.

The CDR3 sequence is CSGTSSHEQYF. The CDR3 bases are TGCAGCGGTACTAGCTCTCATGAGCAGTACTTC. The rearrangement links TRBV29-1 to TRBJ2-5; the D gene is possibly TRBD2 (6 bases). This CDR3 spans 11 amino acids. Between the trimmed V and J ends, which lost 7 bases and 11 bases, there was a span of 17 bases. In germline, CDR1 is SQVTM, CDR2 ANQGSEA. The entire variable domain, with the rest obtained from reference TRBV29-1 and TRBJ2-5, is as follows: SAVISQKPSRDICQRGTSLTIQCQVDSQVTMMFWYRQQPGQSLTLIATANQGSEATYESGFVIDKFPISRPNLTFSTLTVSNMSPEDSSIYLCSGTSSHEQYFGPGTRLLVL.

In this sample, this clonotype turned up a few times. The chain uses TRBV29-1 and TRBJ1-5; D may be TRBD1 (6 bases). The CDR3 runs to 15 residues. From germline, CDR1 is SQVTM and CDR2 ANQGSEA. Trimming took 6 bases from V and 7 from J, leaving 22 bases between them. CDR3 sequence (DNA): TGCAGCGTGGGGCGCCGAACAGGGATAAACCAGCCCCAGCATTTT. It is translated as CSVGRRTGINQPQHF.

This clonotype was counted only a few times. This chain uses TRBV27 with TRBJ1-2; D is undetermined. The germline CDR1 and CDR2 sequences are MNHEY and SMNVEV (reference sequence). Trimming took 5 bases from V and 8 from J, leaving 15 bases between them. The CDR3 totals 13 residues. The CDR3 protein is CASSPGIPTGYTF. The CDR3 nucleotides are TGTGCCAGCAGTCCTGGGATACCGACGGGCTACACCTTC.

This chain uses TRBV2 with TRBJ2-7, with D uncertain. CDR3 size: 14 residues. Looked up from germline, CDR1 is SNHLY and CDR2 is FYNNEI. The V and J ends lost 1 base and 0 bases respectively, with 7 bases between them. CDR3 region: CASSEVVTSYEQYF. The CDR3 nucleotides read TGTGCCAGCAGTGAAGTTGTCACCTCCTACGAGCAGTACTTC.

The J gene is TRBJ2-7, the V gene TRBV7-2; D is possibly TRBD2 (5 bases). This CDR3 spans 15 amino acids. From germline, CDR1 is SGHTA and CDR2 FQGNSA. Trimming cost V 1 base and J 2 bases, with 12 bases left between them. The CDR3 region has the DNA TGTGCCAGCAGCTTAGAGGACTGGAGCCCCTACGAGCAGTACTTC. Amino acid sequence: CASSLEDWSPYEQYF. The variable domain in full, with the rest retrieved from reference TRBV7-2 and TRBJ2-7, is GAGVSQSPSNKVTEKGKDVELRCDPISGHTALYWYRQSLGQGLEFLIYFQGNSAPDKSGLPSDRFSAERTGGSVSTLTIQRTQQEDSAVYLCASSLEDWSPYEQYFGPGTRLTVT.